The TCR beta chain described here comes from a study of blood T cell repertoires in COVID-19 (dated by TCRdb to the early 2020s). In the study overall: Samples from collaborators originated in the United States, Italy and Spain and spanned both the acute and convalescent phases of COVID-19. The material from the prospective study consisted of cDNA or gDNA derived from T cells, B-cell-depleted T cells, or PBMCs. Deeply sampled blood TCRbeta repertoires from subjects exposed to, actively infected with, or recovered from COVID-19 were included in the dataset. The repertoires were released in a freely available public database meant as a resource for research on the immune response to SARS-CoV-2. Samples came from the ongoing ImmuneRACE study (first 160 participants) plus 1,254 subjects from 6 global collaborators. Nearly every sample came with metadata listing a de-identified subject ID, COVID-19 status, age in years and sex. HLA class I and class II types, where available, came from metadata supplied by the sample provider rather than from assay-based typing. What the study reported, not specific to this receptor: How much clinical and demographic metadata was included differed by source and by participant, and the metadata was provided uncurated.

Another Seattle source contributed samples from volunteer blood donors who had recovered from COVID-19. Each collaborating institution followed its own protocols to collect whole blood in K2EDTA tubes. For TCRbeta analysis, collaborator samples were shipped as frozen whole blood, as isolated PBMCs, or as DNA extracted from either sample type. The cysteine opens and the phenylalanine closes a CDR3 of 13 amino acids. The kept DNA is CDR3 alone, 39 bases in frame from the first base. V drops 3 bases and J drops 3 bases, leaving 9 bases in between. CDR1 LGHDT and CDR2 YNNKEL are derived from the germline V gene (reference sequence). TCRbeta CDR3 regions were amplified from genomic DNA using the immunoSEQ Assay, a bias-controlled multiplex PCR. The original pipeline was this. Within the assay, amplification of reference gene primers was used to estimate how many nucleated cells each sample contained. To quantify the absolute abundance of each unique TCRbeta CDR3 rearrangement, sequence reads were collapsed and filtered. For each sample, productive Simpson clonality was calculated as the square root of Simpson's diversity index over productive rearrangements. TCRdb retrieved this table from immuneACCESS and kept in-frame rearrangements only. Not all clones are present; in checked studies, unresolved V genes account for under half, and no reason is known for the remainder. Clone size and V and J calls were adopted from that table, with D and trimming inferred from the DNA. In all, the sample holds approximately 250,000 clones, and less than 85% of those were seen once. 3.5% to 5.5% of the sample rests with the top ten.

On this clone: The antigen it binds to is not known. No clone much larger than this one lies a single base away; base qualities are absent.

The sample was peripheral blood. This receptor chain uses TRBV3-1 (or the pseudogene TRBV3-2) and TRBJ2-7; there is no confident call for the D gene. This receptor was taken from a man between 60 and 70 years old who had recovered from COVID-19. In nucleotide form, the sequence is TGTGCCAGCAGCCACCCCCCCCACTACGAGCAGTACTTC. This codes for CASSHPPHYEQYF.